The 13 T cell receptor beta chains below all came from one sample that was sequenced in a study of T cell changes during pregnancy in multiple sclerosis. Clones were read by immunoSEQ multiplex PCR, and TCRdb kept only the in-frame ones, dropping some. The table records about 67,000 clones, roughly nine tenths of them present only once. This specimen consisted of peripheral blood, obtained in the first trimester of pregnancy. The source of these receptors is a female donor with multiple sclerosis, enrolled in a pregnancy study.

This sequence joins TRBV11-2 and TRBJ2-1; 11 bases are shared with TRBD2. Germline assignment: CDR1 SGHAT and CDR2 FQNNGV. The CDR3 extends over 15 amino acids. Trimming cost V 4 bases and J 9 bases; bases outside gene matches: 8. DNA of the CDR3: TGTGCCAGCAGCTCCTTACTAGCGGGAGCGGTTGAGCAGTTCTTC. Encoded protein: CASSSLLAGAVEQFF.

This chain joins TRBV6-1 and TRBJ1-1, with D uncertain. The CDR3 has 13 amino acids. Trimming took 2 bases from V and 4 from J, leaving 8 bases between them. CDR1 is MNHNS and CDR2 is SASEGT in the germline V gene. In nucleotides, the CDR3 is TGTGCCAGCAGTGAATATAGTGCCACTGAAGCTTTCTTT. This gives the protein CASSEYSATEAFF.

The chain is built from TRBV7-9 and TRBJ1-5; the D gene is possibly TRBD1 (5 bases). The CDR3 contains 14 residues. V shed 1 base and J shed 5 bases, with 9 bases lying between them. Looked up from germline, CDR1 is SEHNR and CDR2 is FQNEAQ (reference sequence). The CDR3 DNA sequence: TGTGCCAGCAGCTTAGAGGGCAGGGATCAGCCCCAGCATTTT. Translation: CASSLEGRDQPQHF. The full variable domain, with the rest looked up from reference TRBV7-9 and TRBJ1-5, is DTGVSQNPRHKITKRGQNVTFRCDPISEHNRLYWYRQTLGQGPEFLTYFQNEAQLEKSRLLSDRFSAERPKGSFSTLEIQRTEQGDSAMYLCASSLEGRDQPQHFGDGTRLSIL.

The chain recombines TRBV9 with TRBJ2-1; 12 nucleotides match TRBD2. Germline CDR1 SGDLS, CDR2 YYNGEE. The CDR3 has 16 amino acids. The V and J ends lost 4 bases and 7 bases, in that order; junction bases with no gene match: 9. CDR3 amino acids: CASSPPGGLAGNEQFF. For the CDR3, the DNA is TGTGCCAGCAGCCCCCCGGGCGGACTAGCGGGGAATGAGCAGTTCTTC.

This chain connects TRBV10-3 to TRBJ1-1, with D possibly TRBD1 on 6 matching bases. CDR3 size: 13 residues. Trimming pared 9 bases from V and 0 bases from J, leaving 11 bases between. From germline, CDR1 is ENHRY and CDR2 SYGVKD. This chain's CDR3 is CAMRQALNTEAFF. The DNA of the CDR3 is TGTGCCATGAGACAGGCCTTGAACACTGAAGCTTTCTTT.

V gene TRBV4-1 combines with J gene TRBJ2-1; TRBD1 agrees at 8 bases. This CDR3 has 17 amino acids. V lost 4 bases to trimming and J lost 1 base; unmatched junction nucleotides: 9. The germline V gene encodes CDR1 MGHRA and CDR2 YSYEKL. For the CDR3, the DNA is TGCGCCAGCAGCCGAACTAGTGACAGGGGATCCTACAATGAGCAGTTCTTC. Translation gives CASSRTSDRGSYNEQFF.

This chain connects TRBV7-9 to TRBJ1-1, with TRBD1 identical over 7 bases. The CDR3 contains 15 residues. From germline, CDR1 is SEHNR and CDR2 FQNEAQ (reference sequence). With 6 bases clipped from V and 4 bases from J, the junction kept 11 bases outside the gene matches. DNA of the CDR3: TGTGCCAGCAGACCAACCAACAGGGGTGGCACTGAAGCTTTCTTT. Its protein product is CASRPTNRGGTEAFF.

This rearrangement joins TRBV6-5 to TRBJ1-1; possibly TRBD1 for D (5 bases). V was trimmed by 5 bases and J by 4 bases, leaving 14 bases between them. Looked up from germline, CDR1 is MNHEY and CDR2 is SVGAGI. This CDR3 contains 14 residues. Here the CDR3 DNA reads TGTGCCAGCAGTCGTCCGGGGAGGGGCACTGAAGCTTTCTTT. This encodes CASSRPGRGTEAFF.

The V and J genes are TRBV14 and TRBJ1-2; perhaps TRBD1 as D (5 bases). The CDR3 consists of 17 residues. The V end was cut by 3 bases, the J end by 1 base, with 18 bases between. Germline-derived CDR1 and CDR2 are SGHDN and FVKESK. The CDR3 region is CASSQNSILQVNYGYTF. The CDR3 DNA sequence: TGTGCCAGCAGCCAGAACTCAATTTTACAGGTTAACTATGGCTACACCTTC.

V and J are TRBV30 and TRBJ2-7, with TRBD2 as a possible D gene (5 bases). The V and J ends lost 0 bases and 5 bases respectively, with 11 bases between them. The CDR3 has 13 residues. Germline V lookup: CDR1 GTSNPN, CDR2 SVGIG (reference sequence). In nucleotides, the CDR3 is TGTGCCTGGAGTGTAATTAGCGCGGACGAGCAGTACTTC. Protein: CAWSVISADEQYF.

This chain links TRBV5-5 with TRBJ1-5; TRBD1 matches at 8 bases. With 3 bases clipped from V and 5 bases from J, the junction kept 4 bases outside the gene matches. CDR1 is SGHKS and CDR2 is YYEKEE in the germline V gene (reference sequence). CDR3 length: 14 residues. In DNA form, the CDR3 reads TGTGCCAGCAGCTCCAGGGGGCTGGATCAGCCCCAGCATTTT. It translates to CASSSRGLDQPQHF.

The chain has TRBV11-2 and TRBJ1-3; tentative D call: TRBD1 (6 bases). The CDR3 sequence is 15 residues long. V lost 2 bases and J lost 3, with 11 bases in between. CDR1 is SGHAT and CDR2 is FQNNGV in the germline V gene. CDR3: CASSLYRDGGNTIYF. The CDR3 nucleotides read TGTGCCAGCAGCTTATACAGGGATGGTGGAAACACCATATATTTT.

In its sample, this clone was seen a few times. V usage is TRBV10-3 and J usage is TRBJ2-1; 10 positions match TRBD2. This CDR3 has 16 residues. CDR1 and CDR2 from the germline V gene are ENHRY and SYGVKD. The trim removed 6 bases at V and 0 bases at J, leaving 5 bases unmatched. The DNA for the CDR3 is TGTGCCATCAGGGGGACTAGCGAAAGCTCCTACAATGAGCAGTTCTTC. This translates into CAIRGTSESSYNEQFF.